This T cell receptor (beta chain) comes out of a study of regulatory T cells in long-lasting Graves disease. The CDR3 runs 15 residues. The germline CDR1 and CDR2 sequences are MDHEN and SYDVKM. The V end lost 4 bases, the J end lost 5 bases, and 15 bases lay between the germline ends. This clonotype showed up many times. Time point given: newly diagnosed GD, antithyroid drugs for less than 3 months. The TCR library was made from RNA extracted from PBMCs. The TCR beta library used iRepertoire HTBI primers with Arm-PCR amplification of CDR3. Each CDR3 protein is one row after TCRdb ran MiXCR on the multiplex PCR reads. The table has hundreds of thousands of distinct CDR3 sequences, about 15% seen once. These same records also appear under a second study, on T cells in Graves' hyperthyroidism and ophthalmopathy. Per that study: Ophthalmopathy stood apart from stable hyperthyroidism in a 13 V-J model.

The sequencing here drew on peripheral blood mononuclear cells (PBMCs), taken at new diagnosis, from a patient treated with antithyroid drugs. The receptor's source is a woman younger than 45 with Graves disease. The chain has TRBV28 and TRBJ1-5, with D possibly being TRBD1 (6 bases). DNA of the CDR3: TGTGCCAGCAGTTCCCGACAGGCCAGTCATCAGCCCCAGCATTTT. This translates into CASSSRQASHQPQHF. The whole variable domain, remainder taken from reference TRBV28 and TRBJ1-5, is DVKVTQSSRYLVKRTGEKVFLECVQDMDHENMFWYRQDPGLGLRLIYFSYDVKMKEKGDIPEGYSVSREKKERFSLILESASTNQTSMYLCASSSRQASHQPQHFGDGTRLSIL.